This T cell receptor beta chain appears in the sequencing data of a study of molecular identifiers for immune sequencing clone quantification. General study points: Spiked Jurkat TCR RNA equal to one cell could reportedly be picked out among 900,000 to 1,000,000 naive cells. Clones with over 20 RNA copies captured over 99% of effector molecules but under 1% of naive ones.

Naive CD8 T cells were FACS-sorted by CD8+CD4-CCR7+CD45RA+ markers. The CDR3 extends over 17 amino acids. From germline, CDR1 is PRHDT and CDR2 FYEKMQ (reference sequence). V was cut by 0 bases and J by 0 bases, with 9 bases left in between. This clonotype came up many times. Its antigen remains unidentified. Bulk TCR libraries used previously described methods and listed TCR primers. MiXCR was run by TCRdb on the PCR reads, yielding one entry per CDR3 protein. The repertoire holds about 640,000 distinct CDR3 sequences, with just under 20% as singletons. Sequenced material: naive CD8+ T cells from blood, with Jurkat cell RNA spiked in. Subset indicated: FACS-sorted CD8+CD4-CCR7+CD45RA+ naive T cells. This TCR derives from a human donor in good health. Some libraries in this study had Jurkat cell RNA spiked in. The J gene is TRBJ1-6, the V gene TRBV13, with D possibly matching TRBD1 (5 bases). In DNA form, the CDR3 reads TGTGCCAGCAGCTTAGGCCGGGACGGCTCCTATAATTCACCCCTCCACTTT. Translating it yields CASSLGRDGSYNSPLHF.